These 8 T cell receptor beta chains were sequenced from one sample in a study of blood T cells in healthy people across ages. A J-beta primer mix and a sample-barcoded 5' primer were used in a second PCR of roughly 7 to 12 cycles. TCRdb independently ran MiXCR on the 5' RACE reads; one entry per CDR3 protein. This repertoire shows over 950,000 distinct CDR3 sequences, 45% to 60% found once; its top ten account for 20% to 25%. The sample comprised blood. These receptors were obtained from a woman in her sixties or seventies in good health.

This clonotype was observed at least ten times. V is TRBV12-3 or TRBV12-4 and J is TRBJ2-5; D uncertain. This CDR3 has 13 amino acids. V dropped 3 bases and J dropped 1 base, with 6 bases sitting between them. CDR3 bases: TGTGCCAGCAGTTTTATGGCCCAAGAGACCCAGTACTTC. As protein: CASSFMAQETQYF.

The CDR3 DNA reads TGTGCCAGCAGTTTATCTGTCGGAAATGAGCAGTTCTTC. Translation gives CASSLSVGNEQFF. V gene TRBV27 combines with J gene TRBJ2-1; D gene ambiguous. The V gene's germline CDR1 is MNHEY and CDR2 SMNVEV (reference sequence). The CDR3 covers 13 residues. V lost 0 bases, J lost 7 bases, and 7 bases lay in between.

The rearrangement uses TRBV28 and TRBJ2-7, with D possibly being TRBD2 (5 bases). This CDR3 region has 14 residues. The germline V and J ends were trimmed by 3 bases and 3 bases, with 12 bases remaining between them. The germline gives CDR1 MDHEN, CDR2 SYDVKM. Here the CDR3 reads CASSFRGYYYEQYF. The CDR3 coding sequence is TGTGCCAGCAGTTTCCGAGGGTACTACTACGAGCAGTACTTC. Together with reference TRBV28 and TRBJ2-7, the CDR3 gives the full variable domain: DVKVTQSSRYLVKRTGEKVFLECVQDMDHENMFWYRQDPGLGLRLIYFSYDVKMKEKGDIPEGYSVSREKKERFSLILESASTNQTSMYLCASSFRGYYYEQYFGPGTRLTVT.

The rearrangement links TRBV30 to TRBJ2-7; D may correspond to TRBD1 or TRBD2 (5 bases each). Per the germline V gene, CDR1 is GTSNPN and CDR2 is SVGIG (reference sequence). The CDR3 has 14 amino acids. Trimming shortened V by 0 bases and J by 2 bases, and 11 bases separated the two germline ends. CDR3 DNA sequence: TGTGCCTGGAGTGTAAGGGGAGTAACCTACGAGCAGTACTTC. This encodes CAWSVRGVTYEQYF.

The chain joins TRBV9 to TRBJ2-3, with 11 bases identical to TRBD2. This CDR3 is 15 amino acids long. Germline-derived CDR1 and CDR2 are SGDLS and YYNGEE. Trimming removed 3 bases from V and 2 bases from J; junction bases left unmatched: 2. The CDR3 region is CASSGTSGPTDTQYF. The CDR3 region has the DNA TGTGCCAGCAGCGGGACTAGCGGGCCCACAGATACGCAGTATTTT.

The genes are TRBV20-1 and TRBJ2-5; TRBD2 matches 9 bases. The J call may be faulty, since TRBJ2-7 better matches the DNA end. Looked up from germline, CDR1 is DFQATT and CDR2 is SNEGSKA (reference sequence). The CDR3 has 15 amino acids. The CDR3 DNA follows: TGCAGTGCTAGCGAGATAGCGGGAGTAAGGTACGAGCAGTACTTC. Translation gives CSASEIAGVRYEQYF.

This clonotype appeared a few times. The chain links TRBV5-1 to TRBJ2-1; TRBD2 agrees at 11 bases. Trimming removed 3 bases from V and 5 bases from J; junction bases left unmatched: 4. The CDR3 has 15 amino acids. Germline CDR1 is SGHRS and CDR2 is YFSETQ. CDR3: CASSSTSGGHNEQFF. CDR3 DNA: TGCGCCAGCAGCTCCACTAGCGGGGGACACAATGAGCAGTTCTTC.

CDR3 DNA: TGTGCCAGCAGCTTCGAGGCTAGCTTTTTCACAGATACGCAGTATTTT. As protein: CASSFEASFFTDTQYF. The V call is TRBV5-4, the J call TRBJ2-3; weak D call: TRBD2 (5 bases). Germline values: CDR1 SGHNT, CDR2 YYREEE (reference sequence). The length of the CDR3 is 16 residues. Trimming took off 2 bases at V and 2 bases at J, with 15 bases between the two ends.